The entry below gives a single T cell receptor beta chain sequence along with its context. In its sample, this clonotype was seen a few times. Its antigen is not yet known. The sample holds no much larger clone one base away, and base qualities are not on file. The data derive from a study of T cells in Graves' hyperthyroidism and ophthalmopathy (dated by TCRdb to the late 2010s). In the study overall: Peripheral blood was sampled at the time of initial diagnosis, prior to any treatment. After sampling, hyperthyroidism patients received methimazole starting at 30 mg daily, and ophthalmopathy patients received high-dose intravenous methylprednisolone. In over five Graves' hyperthyroidism patients, the study also compared T-cell repertoires from thyroid tissue with T-cell repertoires from blood. The approximately 90 discovery patients were divided at random into training and test sets in a 7:3 ratio. The paper reports TCR Vbeta CDR3 sequencing of about 140 peripheral blood samples: around 41 ophthalmopathy, roughly 74 hyperthyroidism and 17 progressor patients. To identify TCR V-J signatures that set the groups apart, the researchers used a discovery cohort of 100 patients, made up of roughly 40 with Graves' ophthalmopathy and about 59 with stable Graves' hyperthyroidism. Whether ophthalmopathy could be predicted prospectively was tested in an independent validation cohort made up of about 20 hyperthyroidism patients plus 17 patients who later progressed to ophthalmopathy.

Graves' hyperthyroidism was defined as stable when no progression to ophthalmopathy occurred over 18 months of follow-up. Hyperthyroidism patients were newly diagnosed, had a disease duration of under 2 months, and were aged 18 to 65 years. Any patient with an uncontrolled infection, another autoimmune disease, pregnancy or lactation was excluded. Diagnoses were based on clinical symptoms, serum thyroxine and TRAb, thyroid ultrasound and orbital computed tomography. PBMCs were separated from roughly 10 ml of fresh peripheral blood using Ficoll-Paque density gradient centrifugation. Total RNA was extracted using Trizol reagent, and RNA quality was assessed on an Agilent 2100 Bioanalyzer. Broader findings and caveats from the paper: A 13 V-J signature model separated ophthalmopathy from stable hyperthyroidism, with 87.88% sensitivity and 81.08% specificity in cross-validation and 80%/75% in testing. In validation, the model predicted progression to ophthalmopathy a median of roughly 6.1 months before onset, with 70% to 71% sensitivity and almost 75% specificity. Sample size was not statistically predetermined, and blinding of investigators to group allocation was not performed. Most expanded thyroid clonotypes (frequency above 0.001) were also detected in blood, suggesting blood repertoires may reflect thyroid immune responses.

Amplification of TCR beta CDR3 regions was carried out from RNA transcripts. For the first round of RT-PCR on the TCR CDR3, the HTBI primer set was used together with the Qiagen OneStep RT-PCR kit. Libraries were constructed in a second round of multiplex PCR, after which size selection and purification were performed. Libraries were sequenced paired-end with 100 bp reads on an Illumina HiSeq2000. Processing in the source paper ran as follows. SOAPnuke was used to process the raw data, throwing out any read that contained adapters or uncalled bases, had a mean Phred below 15, or lacked an exact constant-primer or identifier match. High-quality paired reads were merged using COPE v1.2.5, and each unique nucleotide sequence was defined as a clonotype. MiTCR v1.1 was used to align clonotypes to the IMGT TRBV, TRBD and TRBJ reference segments. Analysis was restricted to V-J combinations with a frequency above 0.0001, which covered over 98% of repertoires. A TCS score was defined as the ratio between F50 (clonal expansion) and ExV (chaos), using BLOSUM62-based TCRdist between CDR3 peptides within each V-J. Welch's t-statistics and random forest reduced 500 to 650 V-J features to roughly 13, which were used in a naive Bayes classifier (R e1071). The Morisita-Horn index was used to measure how similar the thyroid and blood repertoires were. TCRdb itself trimmed the public reads at Q25 with fastp, ran MiXCR and retained productive beta chains. Each CDR3 protein appears once, grouped with its most common genes and DNA. TCRdb, not the original authors, processed these V and J calls. Recorded for this sample are roughly 710,000 distinct CDR3 sequences; approximately 40% of them occurred a single time. Of the sample, around 31% is held by the ten largest clones.

The germline V gene sets CDR1 to SGHDT and CDR2 to YYEEEE. Cut back by 8 bases and 9 bases, the V and J ends lie 24 bases apart. The CDR3 numbers 15 residues from cysteine through phenylalanine. Only CDR3 DNA is held: 45 bases, read in frame from base 1. The sequence derives from a woman aged 40 to 50 with Graves' hyperthyroidism. Sequencing used blood. In this chain, TRBV5-6 is recombined with TRBJ1-5, and possibly TRBD1, on 6 matching bases. The DNA sequence is TGTGCCAGTAGTCCGGGACTAGCGGGGGGGCGGCCCCAGCATTTT. This translates into CASSPGLAGGRPQHF. This CDR3, with the reference TRBV5-6 and TRBJ1-5 proteins standing in past its ends, gives the full variable domain DAGVTQSPTHLIKTRGQQVTLRCSPKSGHDTVSWYQQALGQGPQFIFQYYEEEERQRGNFPDRFSGHQFPNYSSELNVNALLLGDSALYLCASSPGLAGGRPQHFGDGTRLSIL.